The T cell receptor (beta chain) described here comes from a study of CD8+ T cells in alopecia areata. Study at large: At a dose of 5 to 10 mg twice daily, oral tofacitinib was given to treated patients. Broader study findings: For lesional scalp, especially alopecia totalis/universalis, clonality was higher than in normal scalp.

Germline V gene data show CDR1 as MNHNY and CDR2 as SVGAGI (reference sequence). The V gene lost 0 bases and the J gene lost 9 bases, with 9 bases spanning the gap. The CDR3 covers 14 residues. Once RNA had been extracted, it was reverse transcribed into cDNA to act as the sequencing template. Only in-frame clones appear in the TCRdb table, and some are missing; sequencing was by immunoSEQ multiplex PCR. The sample has over 100,000 clones, around 49% seen once; the top ten hold over 15%. This clone showed up just a few times. Its antigen is not identified. From PBMCs, CD4+ and CD8+ T cells were sorted.

The chain couples TRBV6-6 to TRBJ1-6, with D uncertain. Sequencing was performed on CD8+ T cells sorted from blood, taken at week 0. The clonotype comes from a human donor with alopecia areata. CDR3 in amino acids: CASSYSLASSPLHF. The CDR3 DNA is TGTGCCAGCAGTTACTCCCTCGCTTCTTCACCCCTCCACTTT.